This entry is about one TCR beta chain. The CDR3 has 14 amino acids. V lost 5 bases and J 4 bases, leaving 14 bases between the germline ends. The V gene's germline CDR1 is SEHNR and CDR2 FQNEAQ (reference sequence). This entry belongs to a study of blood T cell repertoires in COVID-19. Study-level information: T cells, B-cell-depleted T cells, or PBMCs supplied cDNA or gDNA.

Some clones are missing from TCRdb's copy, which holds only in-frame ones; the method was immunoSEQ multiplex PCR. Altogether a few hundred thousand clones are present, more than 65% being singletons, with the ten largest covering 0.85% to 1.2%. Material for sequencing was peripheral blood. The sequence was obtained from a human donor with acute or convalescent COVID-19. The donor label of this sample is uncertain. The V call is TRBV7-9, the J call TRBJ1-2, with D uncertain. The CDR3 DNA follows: TGTGCCAGCAGCGAGGGCCGGACGCTCTATGGCTACACCTTC. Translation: CASSEGRTLYGYTF. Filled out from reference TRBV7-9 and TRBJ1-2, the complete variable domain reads DTGVSQNPRHKITKRGQNVTFRCDPISEHNRLYWYRQTLGQGPEFLTYFQNEAQLEKSRLLSDRFSAERPKGSFSTLEIQRTEQGDSAMYLCASSEGRTLYGYTFGSGTRLTVV.